Sequencing of this T cell receptor (beta chain) was carried out in a study of cytomegalovirus exposure and HLA in healthy donors. Points from the study as a whole: Cytomegalovirus association was assigned to under 200 TCR beta chains.

This clone was recorded once. Its specificity is unknown. Generated by immunoSEQ multiplex PCR, the TCRdb table keeps only in-frame clones and is missing some. The table includes roughly 100,000 clones, about 88% detected once. CDR3 length: 14 residues. The germline gives CDR1 MDHEN, CDR2 SYDVKM. V was cut by 5 bases and J by 3 bases, with 11 bases left in between. The TCR sequence derives from a woman between 18 and 29 years old in good health and CMV-seropositive. The rearrangement uses TRBV28 and TRBJ1-5, with D perhaps matching TRBD1 (6 bases). Sequencing used PBMCs. CDR3 protein: CASSHYRVNQPQHF. The DNA for the CDR3 is TGTGCCAGCAGTCACTACAGGGTCAATCAGCCCCAGCATTTT.